This T cell receptor (beta chain) was obtained from a study of CD8+ T cells in alopecia areata. Across the whole study: Patients received oral tofacitinib, 5 to 10 mg twice daily, for moderate-to-severe alopecia areata. A 6-month off-drug phase came after tofacitinib, which had lasted 6 to 18 months. Study-level points and caveats: Throughout tofacitinib, many expanded lesional clones continued to persist in scalp and blood. Scalp sample data also include resident alphabeta T cells from normal skin.

Reverse transcription of extracted RNA yielded cDNA, which provided the sequencing template. TCRdb's copy holds only in-frame clones and misses some; the assay was immunoSEQ multiplex PCR. The sample comprises 150,000 to 200,000 clones, about 71% of which are singletons, and 0.9% to 1% rests with the top ten. The treatment is: oral pan-JAK inhibitor, 5-10 mg twice daily. Regarding this clone: Its antigen remains unknown.

There are 14 residues in the CDR3. CDR1 and CDR2 from the germline V gene are MGHDK and SYGVNS. Trimming removed 6 bases from V and 2 bases from J; junction bases left unmatched: 4. This chain uses TRBV25-1 with TRBJ1-5, with TRBD1 identical over 7 bases. The sequenced sample was CD4+ T cells sorted from blood, obtained at week 4, from a patient treated with tofacitinib. This TCR came from a human donor with alopecia areata. The CDR3 DNA reads as TGTGCCAGCAGGAGACAGGGCTGCAATCAGCCCCAGCATTTT. It encodes CASRRQGCNQPQHF.